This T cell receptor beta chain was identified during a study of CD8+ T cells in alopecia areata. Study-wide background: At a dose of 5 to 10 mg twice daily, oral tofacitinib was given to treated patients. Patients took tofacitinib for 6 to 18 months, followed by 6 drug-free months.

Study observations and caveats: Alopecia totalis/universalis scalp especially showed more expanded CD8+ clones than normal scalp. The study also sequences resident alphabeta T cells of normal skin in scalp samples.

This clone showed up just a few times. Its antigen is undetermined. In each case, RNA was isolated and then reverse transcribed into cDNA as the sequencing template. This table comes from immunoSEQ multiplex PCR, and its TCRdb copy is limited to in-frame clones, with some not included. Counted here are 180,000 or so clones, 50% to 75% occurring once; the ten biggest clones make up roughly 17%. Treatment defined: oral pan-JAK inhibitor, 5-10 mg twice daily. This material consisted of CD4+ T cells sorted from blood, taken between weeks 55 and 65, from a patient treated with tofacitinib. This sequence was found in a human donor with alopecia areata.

Here the CDR3 DNA reads TGCGCCAGCAGCCCGTTGGACCCAGCAGTCTATGGCTACACCTTC. This encodes CASSPLDPAVYGYTF. The rearrangement joins TRBV5-1 to TRBJ1-2, with D hard to call. The CDR3 is 15 amino acids. Germline loops: CDR1 SGHRS, CDR2 YFSETQ. V lost 4 bases, J lost 4 bases, and 17 bases lay in between.